This T cell receptor beta chain stems from a study of CD8+ T cells in alopecia areata. cDNA prepared by RNA extraction and subsequent reverse transcription served as the template for sequencing. TCRdb's table, derived via immunoSEQ multiplex PCR, lists solely in-frame clones and lacks some. The sample comprises under 150,000 clones, over 55% of which are singletons, and 5.7% rests with the top ten. This clone came up once. Germline V gene sequence: CDR1 SQVTM, CDR2 ANQGSEA. The trim removed 4 bases at V and 8 bases at J, leaving 6 bases unmatched. This CDR3 is 13 amino acids long. Indicated treatment: oral pan-JAK inhibitor, 5-10 mg twice daily.

The sample here was CD4+ T cells sorted from blood, taken at week 4, from a patient treated with tofacitinib. This clonotype was sampled from a human donor with alopecia areata. The chain employs TRBV29-1 and TRBJ2-2; 8 bases map to TRBD2. The CDR3 is CSVARAGVGELFF. CDR3 nucleotide sequence: TGCAGCGTTGCCCGAGCGGGAGTTGGGGAGCTGTTTTTT.